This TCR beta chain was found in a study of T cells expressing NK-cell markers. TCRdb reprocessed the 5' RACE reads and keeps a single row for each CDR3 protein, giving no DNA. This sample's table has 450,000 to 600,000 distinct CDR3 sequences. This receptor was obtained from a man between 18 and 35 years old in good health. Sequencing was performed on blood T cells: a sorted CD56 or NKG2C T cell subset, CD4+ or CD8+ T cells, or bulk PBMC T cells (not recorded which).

CDR3 amino acids: CSARDLDHNYNEQFF. The chain is built from TRBV20-1 and TRBJ2-1. Germline V gene data show CDR1 as DFQATT and CDR2 as SNEGSKA (reference sequence). The length of the CDR3 is 15 residues.